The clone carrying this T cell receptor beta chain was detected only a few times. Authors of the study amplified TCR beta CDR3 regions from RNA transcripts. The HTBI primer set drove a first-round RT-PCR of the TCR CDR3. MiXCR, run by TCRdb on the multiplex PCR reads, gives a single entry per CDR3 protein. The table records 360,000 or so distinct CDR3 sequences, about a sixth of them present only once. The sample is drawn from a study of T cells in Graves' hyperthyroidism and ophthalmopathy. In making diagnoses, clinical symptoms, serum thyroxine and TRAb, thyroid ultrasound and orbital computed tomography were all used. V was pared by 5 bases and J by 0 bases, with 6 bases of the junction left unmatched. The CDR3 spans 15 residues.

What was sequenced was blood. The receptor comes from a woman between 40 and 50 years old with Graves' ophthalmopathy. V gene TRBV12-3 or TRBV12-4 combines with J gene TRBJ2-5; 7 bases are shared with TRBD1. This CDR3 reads CASSAADRDQETQYF. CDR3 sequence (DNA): TGTGCCAGCAGTGCCGCTGACAGGGACCAAGAGACCCAGTACTTC.